This T cell receptor (beta chain) was captured in a study of CD8+ T cells in alopecia areata. Looking at the study overall: At a dose of 5 to 10 mg twice daily, oral tofacitinib was given to treated patients. Treated patients received severity scores based on the percentage of scalp area affected. Findings of the study overall: Since there was just one nonresponder, nobody can yet say how baseline CD8+ expansion ties to response.

Treatment given: oral pan-JAK inhibitor, 5-10 mg twice daily. This CDR3 comprises 12 residues. Trimming removed 2 bases at V and 2 bases at J, with 5 bases between. CDR1 and CDR2 from the germline V gene are SQVTM and ANQGSEA. Of note for this clone: Its target is not known.

Extracted from the samples, RNA was reverse transcribed into cDNA to serve as the sequencing template. Assay: immunoSEQ multiplex PCR; the TCRdb copy retains only in-frame clones and omits some. This sample has around 190,000 clones, with roughly three fifths found just once. The input for sequencing was CD4+ T cells sorted from blood, taken at week 4, from a patient treated with tofacitinib. This sequence joins TRBV29-1 and TRBJ2-3; no reliable D call. The sequence was collected from a human donor with alopecia areata. The CDR3 reads CSVETDTDTQYF. As DNA, the CDR3 is TGCAGCGTTGAAACAGACACAGATACGCAGTATTTT.